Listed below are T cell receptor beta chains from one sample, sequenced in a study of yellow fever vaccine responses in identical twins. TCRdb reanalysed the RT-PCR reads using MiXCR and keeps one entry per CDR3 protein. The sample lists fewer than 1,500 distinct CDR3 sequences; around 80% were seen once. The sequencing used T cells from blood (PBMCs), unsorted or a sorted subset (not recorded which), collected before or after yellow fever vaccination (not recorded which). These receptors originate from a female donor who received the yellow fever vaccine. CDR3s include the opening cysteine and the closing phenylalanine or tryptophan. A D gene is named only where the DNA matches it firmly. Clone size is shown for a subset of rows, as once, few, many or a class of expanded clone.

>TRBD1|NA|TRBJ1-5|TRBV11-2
CASSLDGQGSQPQHF
TGTGCCAGCAGCTTGGACGGACAGGGGAGTCAGCCCCAGCATTTT
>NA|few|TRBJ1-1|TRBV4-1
CASSQDSVGGSTEAFF
TGCGCCAGCAGCCAAGATTCAGTGGGCGGGTCCACTGAAGCTTTCTTT
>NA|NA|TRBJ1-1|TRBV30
CAWSVRGNTEAFF
TGTGCCTGGAGTGTACGGGGGAACACTGAAGCTTTCTTT
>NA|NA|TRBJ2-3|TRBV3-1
CATTPRASTDTQYF
TGTGCCACCACCCCCCGTGCTAGCACAGATACGCAGTATTTT
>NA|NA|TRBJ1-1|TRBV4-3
CASSQVLSTEAFF
TGCGCCAGCAGCCAAGTACTCTCAACTGAAGCTTTCTTT
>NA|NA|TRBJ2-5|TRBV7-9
CAARAPYQETQYF
TGTGCCGCCCGGGCCCCGTACCAAGAGACCCAGTACTTC
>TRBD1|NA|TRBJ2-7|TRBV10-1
CASTLGGSDEQYF
TGCGCCAGTACCCTAGGGGGCTCTGACGAGCAGTACTTC
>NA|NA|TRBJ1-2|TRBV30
CAWTGRPEGYGYTF
TGTGCCTGGACGGGACGGCCGGAGGGCTATGGCTACACCTTC
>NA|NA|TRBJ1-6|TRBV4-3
CASSTSGHGDSPLHF
TGCGCCAGCAGCACGTCCGGACACGGGGATTCACCCCTCCACTTT
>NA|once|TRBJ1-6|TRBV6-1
CASSGVTGFGSPLHF
TGTGCCAGCAGTGGGGTAACAGGGTTTGGTTCACCCCTCCACTTT
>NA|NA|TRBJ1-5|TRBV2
CASSRLNSNQPQHF
TGTGCCAGCAGTCGTTTGAATAGCAATCAGCCCCAGCATTTT
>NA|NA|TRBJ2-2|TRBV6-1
CASSSAPPNTGELFF
TGTGCCAGCAGCTCCGCTCCCCCGAACACCGGGGAGCTGTTTTTT
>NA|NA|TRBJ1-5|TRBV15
CATSRVLDQPQHF
TGTGCCACCAGCAGAGTATTGGATCAGCCCCAGCATTTT
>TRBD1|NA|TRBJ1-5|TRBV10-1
CASSIRDRGNQPQHF
TGCGCCAGCAGCATTCGGGACAGGGGCAATCAGCCCCAGCATTTT
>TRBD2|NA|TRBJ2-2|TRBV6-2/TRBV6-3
CASSYPGGGSGELFF
TGTGCCAGCAGTTACCCCGGGGGGGGCTCCGGGGAGCTGTTTTTT
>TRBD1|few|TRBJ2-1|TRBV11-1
CASRSDRGDEQFF
TGTGCCAGCAGAAGCGACAGGGGGGATGAGCAGTTCTTC
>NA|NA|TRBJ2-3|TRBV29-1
CSAGLQDTQYF
TGCAGCGCGGGCCTTCAAGATACGCAGTATTTT
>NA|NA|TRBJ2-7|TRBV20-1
CSARDAGLNGTYEQYF
TGCAGTGCTAGAGATGCCGGACTAAACGGTACCTACGAGCAGTACTTC
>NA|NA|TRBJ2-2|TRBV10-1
CASSTGKDTGELFF
TGCGCCAGCAGTACAGGGAAGGACACCGGGGAGCTGTTTTTT
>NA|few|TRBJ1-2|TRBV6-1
CASSNGGPYGYTF
TGTGCCAGCAGCAACGGGGGCCCTTATGGCTACACCTTC
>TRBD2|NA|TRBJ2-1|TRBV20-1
CSARPLAGLPSSYNEQFF
TGCAGTGCCAGGCCCCTAGCGGGGCTCCCTAGCTCCTACAATGAGCAGTTCTTC
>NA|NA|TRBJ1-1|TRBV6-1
CASSERVNTEAFF
TGTGCCAGCAGTGAACGGGTGAACACTGAAGCTTTCTTT
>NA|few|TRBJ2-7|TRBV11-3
CASSLVVTSSYEQYF
TGTGCCAGCAGCTTAGTTGTGACTAGCTCCTACGAGCAGTACTTC
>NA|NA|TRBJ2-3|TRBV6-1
CASSVRQDNSTDTQYF
TGTGCCAGCAGTGTCCGACAGGATAATAGCACAGATACGCAGTATTTT
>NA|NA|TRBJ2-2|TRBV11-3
CASSLHTGELFF
TGTGCCAGCAGCTTACACACCGGGGAGCTGTTTTTT
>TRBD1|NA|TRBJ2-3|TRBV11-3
CASSETGYPPDTQYF
TGTGCCAGCAGCGAGACAGGGTACCCCCCAGATACGCAGTATTTT
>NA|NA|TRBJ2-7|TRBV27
CASGDRTSYEQYF
TGTGCCAGCGGAGACAGGACCTCCTACGAGCAGTACTTC
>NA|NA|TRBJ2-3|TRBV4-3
CASSLDPGGPYTDTQYF
TGCGCCAGCAGCCTGGACCCCGGAGGGCCTTACACTGATACGCAGTATTTT
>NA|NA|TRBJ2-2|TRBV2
CASSEMLPGELFF
TGTGCCAGCAGTGAAATGCTTCCGGGGGAGCTGTTTTTT
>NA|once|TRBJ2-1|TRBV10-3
CAISESGESSYNEQFF
TGTGCCATCAGTGAGTCGGGCGAGAGCTCCTACAATGAGCAGTTCTTC
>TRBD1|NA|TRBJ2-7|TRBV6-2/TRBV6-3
CASSYWTGREQYF
TGTGCCAGCAGTTACTGGACAGGGCGCGAGCAGTACTTC
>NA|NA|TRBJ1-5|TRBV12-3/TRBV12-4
CASSFPHSNQPQHF
TGTGCCAGCAGTTTCCCGCATAGCAATCAGCCCCAGCATTTT
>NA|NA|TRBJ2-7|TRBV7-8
CASSLGTATYEQYF
TGTGCCAGCAGCTTAGGGACAGCCACCTACGAGCAGTACTTC
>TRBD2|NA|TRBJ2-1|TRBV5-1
CASSYSGGSYNEQFF
TGCGCCAGCAGCTACAGCGGGGGTTCCTACAATGAGCAGTTCTTC
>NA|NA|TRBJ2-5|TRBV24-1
CATSDASGTETQYF
TGTGCCACCAGTGATGCGAGTGGTACGGAGACCCAGTACTTC
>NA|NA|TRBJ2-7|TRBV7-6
CASSPEQYF
TGTGCCAGCAGCCCCGAGCAGTACTTC
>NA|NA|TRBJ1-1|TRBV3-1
CASSLRGEGEAFF
TGTGCCAGCAGCCTGAGAGGGGAGGGGGAAGCTTTCTTT
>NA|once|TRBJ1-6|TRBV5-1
CASSLGGSYNSPLHF
TGCGCCAGCAGCTTGGGGGGCTCCTATAATTCACCCCTCCACTTT
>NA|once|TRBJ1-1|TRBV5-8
CASSPREGGTEAFF
TGTGCCAGCAGCCCCAGGGAGGGCGGCACTGAAGCTTTCTTT
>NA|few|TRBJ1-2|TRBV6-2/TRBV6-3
CASSYSGAGEGGYTF
TGTGCCAGCAGTTACTCCGGTGCAGGGGAAGGGGGCTACACCTTC